The 30 T cell receptor beta chains below were found in one sample sequenced in a study of T cells expressing NK-cell markers. No DNA is given; TCRdb re-called the 5' RACE reads and lists each CDR3 protein once. Its table lists hundreds of thousands of distinct CDR3 sequences. The material sequenced was blood T cells: a sorted CD56 or NKG2C T cell subset, CD4+ or CD8+ T cells, or bulk PBMC T cells (not recorded which). The receptors here all came from a woman aged 18 to 75 in good health.

The rearrangement links TRBV12-3 or TRBV12-4 to TRBJ2-7; TCRdb's D call, TRBD1, is unchecked because there is no DNA. The CDR3 is 15 residues long. The chain's CDR3 is CASSQRQGAQYEQYF.

The chain combines TRBV6-2 or TRBV6-3 with TRBJ2-3; the D gene TCRdb calls, TRBD2, cannot be checked with no DNA. CDR1 and CDR2 from the germline V gene are MNHEY and SVGEGT. This CDR3 contains 15 residues. The chain's CDR3 is CASRKLAVRADTQYF.

The chain's CDR3 is CASSGGRHKNIQYF. This chain joins TRBV4-3 and TRBJ2-4; checking the TCRdb D call of TRBD2 is not possible without DNA. The CDR3 is 14 amino acids. Germline assignment: CDR1 LGHNA and CDR2 YSLEER.

The chain combines TRBV20-1 with TRBJ2-3; checking the TCRdb D call of TRBD2 is not possible without DNA. In germline, CDR1 is DFQATT, CDR2 SNEGSKA (reference sequence). The CDR3 has 13 residues. The CDR3 is CSASRGEGGTQYF.

The chain is built from TRBV7-6 and TRBJ1-1. CDR3 length equals 15 residues. Germline V lookup: CDR1 SGHVS, CDR2 FNYEAQ. CDR3 protein: CASSLVPGQNTEAFF.

V usage is TRBV7-2 and J usage is TRBJ2-3. This CDR3 spans 14 amino acids. CDR1 and CDR2 (germline): SGHTA, FQGNSA. CDR3 sequence reads: CASSRAASTDTQYF.

The chain joins TRBV3-1 to TRBJ1-2. CDR1 and CDR2 from the germline V gene are LGHDT and YNNKEL (reference sequence). The CDR3 has 14 residues. Here the CDR3 reads CASTQLGVSYGYTF.

V is TRBV12-3 or TRBV12-4 and J is TRBJ2-7; TCRdb proposes TRBD1, but this gene call is untestable without DNA. The CDR3 is 15 residues long. The CDR3 loop is CASSPWRETSYEQYF.

V usage is TRBV7-8 and J usage is TRBJ2-3. CDR1 SGHVS and CDR2 FQNEAQ come from the germline V gene. The CDR3 consists of 14 residues. CDR3 amino acids: CASSPGPIGDTQYF.

The chain joins TRBV24-1 to TRBJ2-1; TCRdb designates TRBD2, a call that cannot be tested without DNA. This CDR3 has 15 residues. The germline CDR1 and CDR2 sequences are KGHDR and SFDVKD. This chain's CDR3 is CATGRTSGRASEQFF.

This chain uses TRBV25-1 with TRBJ2-7; TCRdb's D call of TRBD1 is untestable without DNA. The CDR3 spans 14 residues. The V gene's germline CDR1 is MGHDK and CDR2 SYGVNS. CDR3 sequence: CASSALGQTYEQYF.

This chain joins TRBV6-1 and TRBJ2-1; the D call from TCRdb, TRBD1, cannot be confirmed without DNA. Germline V gives CDR1 MNHNS, CDR2 SASEGT. This CDR3 is built from 14 residues. Here the CDR3 reads CASKGSLGYNEQFF.

V usage is TRBV3-1 and J usage is TRBJ2-7; TCRdb gives TRBD2 as the D gene, but with no DNA this cannot be confirmed. There are 16 residues in the CDR3. CDR1 and CDR2 from the germline V gene are LGHDT and YNNKEL (reference sequence). The CDR3 is CASSQDEGTRTYEQYF.

The chain joins TRBV6-1 to TRBJ2-3. The CDR3 is 14 residues long. Germline assignment: CDR1 MNHNS and CDR2 SASEGT. This CDR3 is CASKIKGFTDTQYF.

The V and J genes are TRBV11-1 and TRBJ2-6; TCRdb reports TRBD1, a call that lacks DNA to check it against. In germline, CDR1 is SGHAT, CDR2 FQDESV (reference sequence). The CDR3 contains 18 residues. The CDR3: CASIERDRFFSGANVLTF.

The chain carries TRBV12-3 or TRBV12-4 and TRBJ2-2; there is no DNA to check the TCRdb D call of TRBD1. The CDR3 has 15 residues. The CDR3 sequence is CASSWGQGATGELFF.

This sequence joins TRBV4-2 and TRBJ2-6. CDR1 LGHNA and CDR2 YNFKEQ come from the germline V gene. The CDR3 is made up of 18 amino acids. The CDR3 here is CASSQDWSVVSGANVLTF.

The CDR3 sequence is CASSSRRDRVRGNTIYF. V is TRBV12-3 or TRBV12-4 and J is TRBJ1-3; there is no DNA to check the TCRdb D call of TRBD1. The CDR3 loop spans 17 amino acids.

This chain links TRBV28 with TRBJ1-2; with no DNA, the TCRdb D assignment of TRBD1 cannot be verified. CDR1 and CDR2 (germline): MDHEN, SYDVKM. The CDR3 sequence is 14 residues long. CDR3 amino acids: CASSVGGTNYGYTF.

The CDR3: CASSLAPIGTSGSYEQYF. The rearrangement uses TRBV5-1 and TRBJ2-7; TCRdb indicates TRBD2, and absent DNA this call remains unverified. The CDR3 sequence is 18 residues long. Per the germline V gene, CDR1 is SGHRS and CDR2 is YFSETQ.

The chain employs TRBV20-1 and TRBJ2-2; TCRdb selects TRBD1, and the lack of DNA leaves this call unchecked. Germline lookup yields CDR1 DFQATT and CDR2 SNEGSKA (reference sequence). CDR3 length equals 14 residues. This CDR3 is CSARGGAHTGELFF.

The J gene is TRBJ2-5, the V gene TRBV6-2 or TRBV6-3; the TRBD1 assignment by TCRdb is unverifiable without DNA. The CDR3 sequence is 11 residues long. Germline assignment: CDR1 MNHEY and CDR2 SVGEGT. The CDR3 protein is CASNTGETQYF.

The chain is built from TRBV5-1 and TRBJ1-1; TCRdb returns TRBD1, unconfirmable since there is no DNA. Germline CDR1 and CDR2: SGHRS and YFSETQ. The CDR3 extends over 15 amino acids. This CDR3 reads CASREWTMMNTEAFF.

The genes are TRBV15 and TRBJ1-1; TCRdb's D gene call, TRBD1, goes unchecked for lack of DNA. The CDR3 consists of 13 residues. CDR1 is LNHNV and CDR2 is YYDKDF in the germline V gene (reference sequence). The CDR3 loop reads CATSRVGQGRAFF.

The chain employs TRBV19 and TRBJ2-7. CDR1 is LNHDA and CDR2 is SQIVND in the germline V gene (reference sequence). The CDR3 runs to 13 residues. The CDR3 is CASSTGDSYEQYF. Filled out from reference TRBV19 and TRBJ2-7, the complete variable domain reads DGGITQSPKYLFRKEGQNVTLSCEQNLNHDAMYWYRQDPGQGLRLIYYSQIVNDFQKGDIAEGYSVSREKKESFPLTVTSAQKNPTAFYLCASSTGDSYEQYFGPGTRLTVT.

V and J are TRBV3-1 and TRBJ1-1. This CDR3 has 11 residues. Looked up from germline, CDR1 is LGHDT and CDR2 is YNNKEL (reference sequence). CDR3: CASSQDQVPFF. Combining the CDR3 with reference TRBV3-1 and TRBJ1-1 gives the whole variable domain DTAVSQTPKYLVTQMGNDKSIKCEQNLGHDTMYWYKQDSKKFLKIMFSYNNKELIINETVPNRFSPKSPDKAHLNLHINSLELGDSAVYFCASSQDQVPFFGQGTRLTVV.

V is TRBV9 and J is TRBJ2-7; TCRdb picks TRBD2, but there is no DNA to check that call. Germline assignment: CDR1 SGDLS and CDR2 YYNGEE. This CDR3 contains 14 residues. The CDR3 region is CASSAGAGEYEQYF.

V usage is TRBV12-3 or TRBV12-4 and J usage is TRBJ2-7. The length of the CDR3 is 12 residues. CDR3 region: CASSANGYEQYF.

This chain connects TRBV20-1 to TRBJ2-3. The germline V gene has CDR1 DFQATT and CDR2 SNEGSKA (reference sequence). The length of the CDR3 is 15 residues. CDR3 protein: CSASRQATSTDTQYF.

The chain recombines TRBV28 with TRBJ2-5; lacking DNA, the TRBD1 call made by TCRdb goes unchecked. Germline V gives CDR1 MDHEN, CDR2 SYDVKM. The CDR3 length is 13 residues. The CDR3: CASTNSGGETQYF. Looking up the rest from reference TRBV28 and TRBJ2-5 gives the full variable domain: DVKVTQSSRYLVKRTGEKVFLECVQDMDHENMFWYRQDPGLGLRLIYFSYDVKMKEKGDIPEGYSVSREKKERFSLILESASTNQTSMYLCASTNSGGETQYFGPGTRLLVL.